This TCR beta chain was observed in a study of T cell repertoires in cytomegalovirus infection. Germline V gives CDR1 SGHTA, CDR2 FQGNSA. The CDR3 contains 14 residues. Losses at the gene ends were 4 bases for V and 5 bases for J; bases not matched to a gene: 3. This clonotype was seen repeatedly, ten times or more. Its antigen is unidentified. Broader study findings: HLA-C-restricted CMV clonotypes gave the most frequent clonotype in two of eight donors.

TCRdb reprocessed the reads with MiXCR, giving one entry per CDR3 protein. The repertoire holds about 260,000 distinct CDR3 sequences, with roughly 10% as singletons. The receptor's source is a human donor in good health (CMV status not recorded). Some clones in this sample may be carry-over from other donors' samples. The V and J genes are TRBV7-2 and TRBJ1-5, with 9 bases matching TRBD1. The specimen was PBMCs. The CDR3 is CASSSRQGDQPQHF. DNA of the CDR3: TGTGCCAGCAGCTCCCGACAGGGGGATCAGCCCCAGCATTTT.